This TCR beta chain was sequenced for a study of OX40 agonist ivuxolimab in advanced cancers. This CDR3 contains 13 residues. Trimming left V 5 bases short and J 5 bases short, with 12 bases between. CDR1 SGHTA and CDR2 FQGTGA come from the germline V gene. TCRdb's copy holds only in-frame clones and misses some; the assay was immunoSEQ multiplex PCR. Among tens of thousands of clones listed, roughly nine tenths were seen once. This TCR was recovered from an adult with an advanced solid tumor such as melanoma, head and neck, liver or kidney cancer. This specimen was CD4+ or CD8+ T cells sorted from blood, taken in a trial of the OX40 agonist ivuxolimab. The rearrangement joins TRBV7-3 to TRBJ1-1, with unresolved D. The DNA for the CDR3 is TGTGCCAGCAGCATCACCTGGGGAACTGAAGCTTTCTTT. Amino acid sequence: CASSITWGTEAFF.